This TCR beta chain was documented in a study of cytomegalovirus exposure and HLA in healthy donors (TCRdb year 2017). About the investigation overall: In an earlier analysis of about 560 of the donors, under 300 Gb of sequence data and 100 million or so unique TCR beta sequences from about 179 million T cells were reported. Besides the first cohort of hundreds of subjects, a separate validation cohort made up of roughly 120 different subjects was used. To predict cytomegalovirus infection status, the study combined high-throughput TCR immunosequencing, statistical association of individual TCRs with disease status, and machine learning. Roughly 5 DR-DQ haplotypes were handled as single units for association and clustering, since linkage in the cohort was strong. Of the roughly 390 genotyped donors, roughly 85% fell in the genetic ancestry cluster associated with self-reported Caucasian donors. All discovery cohort repertoires had been generated using a single sequencing platform. In the later analysis, no new phenotypic data were used to find candidate immune exposures; instead, reliance was placed on TCR beta sequences and their occurrence across donors. The study used immunosequencing to profile the T cell repertoires of hundreds of subjects and linked those repertoires to cytomegalovirus serostatus. In a later analysis, previously published TCR beta repertoires from more than 500 donors were re-analyzed and high-resolution HLA genotyping was added so that TCR occurrence patterns could be studied. On average, 235,054 unique TCR beta nucleotide sequences were sequenced per donor among more than 350 genotyped donors of the cohort, with roughly 19% of those sequences being non-productive. Donor age, sex, ethnicity and CMV serostatus were compiled together with the repertoire data. In a later genetic analysis, genome-wide SNP genotypes for about 65% of the roughly 700 donors were used, and that subset was treated as a discovery cohort. HLA typing covered class I and class II loci at four-digit resolution. The number of typed donors differed by locus: roughly 629-640 for A, B, C, DRB1 and DQB1; approximately 520 for DQA1; around 610 for DPA1; and 400 to 480 for DPB1. An earlier analysis of more than 450 of the donors used high-throughput TCR beta sequencing to judge whether each TCR beta V gene segment behaved as functional or pseudogenic. The aim of the study was to test whether cataloging public T cell receptors could identify signatures of past pathogen exposure. An early release covering more than 500 HLA-typed donors comprised roughly 300 gigabases of sequencing data and approximately 80 million unique TCR sequences.

Turning to this clone: Which antigen it targets is not known. No per-base quality is available; no much larger clone lies one base away.

Library generation was performed with the immunoSEQ multiplex PCR assay. A mixture of 60 forward primers for TCR Vbeta segments and 13 reverse primers for TCR Jbeta segments was used in the multiplex PCR. The CDR3 region of rearranged TCR beta genes was amplified from genomic DNA with a multiplex PCR assay. The amplified TCR beta libraries were sequenced on the Illumina HiSeq System as 87-base-pair reads. Per the source publication's procedure: A later analysis tallied around 82 million unique TCR beta chains across the 666 repertoires, and about 10 million of those chains were shared by two or more donors. To remove PCR and sequencing errors, raw reads were error-corrected and collapsed into unique sequences using a nearest-neighbor algorithm that merged closely related sequences. CDR3 sequences were aligned to IMGT reference sequences to assign V, D and J gene segments. For a sequence to be retained, a match of at least six nucleotides was required to both a V gene segment and a J gene segment. Rearrangements were classified as productive when the CDR3 lacked stop codons and remained in frame with V and J, and all other rearrangements were classified as non-productive. CDR3 was defined by IMGT convention, running from the second conserved V-encoded cysteine to the conserved J-encoded phenylalanine. The earlier analysis of approximately 590 of the donors excluded any sequence lacking an unambiguous match to a single V gene segment. An earlier analysis of a few hundred of the donors called V segments functional above 56.7% productive rearrangements and segregating when the between-donor standard deviation exceeded 5%. A statistical classification framework was built for diagnosing cytomegalovirus status from the catalog of TCR beta chain sequences. In a later analysis, V and J genes were assigned by comparing TCR nucleotide sequences against IMGT/GENE-DB human TR gene sequences. Using the TCRdist pipeline, a later analysis assigned CDR3 sequences along with most-parsimonious VDJ recombination scenarios. In a later analysis, each TCR beta chain was defined by its CDR3 amino acid sequence together with its V-gene family, and reads without a unique V-gene family were excluded. To address suspected cross-contamination and a sequencing artifact, a later analysis removed approximately 590 highly shared, low-generation-probability nucleotide sequences. For each public chain, a later analysis derived a clonal expansion index from normalized ranks of inferred template counts within each repertoire. In a later analysis, generation probabilities were computed with a VDJ recombination model fitted to out-of-frame rearrangements, and the resulting probabilities were checked against IGoR. In a later analysis, hypergeometric tests were used to score TCR-TCR, TCR-HLA and TCR-CMV co-occurrence, with a repertoire-size bias correction applied to TCR pairs. False discovery rates were estimated in a later analysis by permuting HLA or CMV assignments 20 times. In a later analysis, co-occurring TCRs were grouped using DBSCAN, and TCRdist sequence similarity was added for clustering within HLA-allele-positive subsets. Repertoires with fewer than 30,000 or more than 120,000 public chains, plus five repertoires with anomalous nucleotide sharing, were excluded from co-occurrence clustering. TCRdb holds this immuneACCESS table with in-frame rearrangements only. Some clones are missing; in checked studies, unresolved V genes explain under half, and the rest has no known cause. V and J calls and clone size are those listed in that table; D and trimming were worked out from the DNA. For this sample there are about 150,000 clones; around 79% appear just once. The ten biggest clones cover about 0.62% of the sample.

Paper-wide results and their limitations: The classifier was reported to diagnose cytomegalovirus status with high specificity and sensitivity in both the original and validation cohorts. Because counts were too low, about 15 rarely observed V segments, including chromosome 9 orphons, were left out of the earlier analysis of approximately 500 of the donors. Strong co-occurrence of HLA alleles, especially DR and DQ, made assigning TCR associations to individual alleles difficult. Some IMGT-functional V segments, including TRBV6-2 and TRBV6-3, could not be told apart with the 87-base-pair reads, so those segments were excluded. In a later analysis, over 15,000 TCR beta sequences were associated with specific HLA alleles at a false discovery rate of 0.05. According to a later analysis, most CMV-associated TCR beta chains appeared to be HLA-restricted, and the HLA associations seemed to be driven largely by CMV exposure. A later analysis found that HLA-associated TCR beta chains were more clonally expanded and had lower generation probabilities than equally common non-associated chains. A few of the identified cytomegalovirus-associated TCR beta chains were confirmed in vitro to be specific for cytomegalovirus antigens. Compared with the 666-donor mean, donors in an Asian-associated ancestry cluster had fewer N-insertions in productive TCRs, according to a later genetic analysis. A later genetic analysis associated a missense DCLRE1C variant with V-gene and J-gene trimming of TCR beta chains, and an independent cohort replicated the association. In a later analysis, several top co-occurrence clusters were reported to appear linked to parvovirus B19, influenza, CMV and Epstein-Barr virus. The cohort was sequenced for TCR beta chains only, and without alpha or paired-chain data the features that could be detected were limited. The study gave a list of around 170 TCR beta chains associated with cytomegalovirus. A further reported finding was that TCR beta sequences accurately predicted the HLA-A and HLA-B alleles for most subjects in the first cohort. Most TCR sequences were observed very rarely across donors, whereas some public TCRs were present in many individuals. According to a later analysis, TCR association rates differed among HLA loci, with DRB1 alleles showing the most associated TCRs and HLA-C alleles showing the fewest. Linkage disequilibrium might explain the correlated functional status among segregating V segments, but an unknown experimental factor could not be ruled out. The only immune exposure information available for the cohort was CMV serostatus. Broadly in line with IMGT annotations, most TCR beta V segments showed up in productive rearrangements about 87% or about 30% of the time in an earlier analysis of several hundred of the donors. Roughly uniform sequencing depth across donors was assumed in presence/absence analyses, although this assumption may not hold. A cluster of highly shared sequence variants was judged likely to represent a technical artifact of the sequencing pipeline. Because some donors lacked HLA typing at each locus, the association tests relied only on the typed subset. According to the authors, the approach could potentially be generalized to other disease states and immunological phenotypes.

The cohort consisted of hundreds of healthy bone marrow donors. At the time of sampling, every cohort member was nominally healthy, though immune exposures that went unrecorded were likely present. The donor tested CMV seronegative and was one of the 352 seronegative cohort members. A peripheral blood sample was collected from each donor, and TCR beta sequencing was performed on peripheral blood mononuclear cells. Genomic DNA extraction from the blood cell samples was performed with the Qiagen DNeasy Blood Extraction Kit. From the cysteine through the phenylalanine, the CDR3 covers 14 amino acids. CDR3 DNA is the only sequence kept; it has 42 bases, read in frame from the first base. Trimming takes 4 bases off V and 5 bases off J; junction bases not matched to a gene: 0. From the germline V gene, CDR1 is MNHNS and CDR2 is SASEGT.

The chain links TRBV6-1 with TRBJ1-6, with TRBD1 identical over 9 junction bases. The receptor was isolated from a male donor in good health and CMV-seronegative. Sequencing was done on a sample of PBMCs. The DNA reads as follows: TGTGCCAGCAGTGGACAGGGGGATAATTCACCCCTCCACTTT. This codes for CASSGQGDNSPLHF.